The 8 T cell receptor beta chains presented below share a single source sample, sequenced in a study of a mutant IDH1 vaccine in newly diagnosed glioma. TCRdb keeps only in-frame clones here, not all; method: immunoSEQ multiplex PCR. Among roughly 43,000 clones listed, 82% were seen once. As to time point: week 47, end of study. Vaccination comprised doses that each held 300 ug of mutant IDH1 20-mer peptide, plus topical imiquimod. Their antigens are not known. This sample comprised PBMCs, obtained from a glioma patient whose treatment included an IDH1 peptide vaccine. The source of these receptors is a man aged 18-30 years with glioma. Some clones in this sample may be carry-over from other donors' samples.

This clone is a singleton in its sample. The CDR3 spells CASSPRVDKTYEQYF. The CDR3 nucleotides are TGTGCCAGCTCACCGAGAGTGGACAAGACCTACGAGCAGTACTTC. The chain joins TRBV18 to TRBJ2-7, with D possibly matching TRBD1 (5 bases). This CDR3 has 15 amino acids. Germline lookup yields CDR1 KGHSH and CDR2 LQKENI. Trimming pared 3 bases from V and 2 bases from J, leaving 14 bases between.

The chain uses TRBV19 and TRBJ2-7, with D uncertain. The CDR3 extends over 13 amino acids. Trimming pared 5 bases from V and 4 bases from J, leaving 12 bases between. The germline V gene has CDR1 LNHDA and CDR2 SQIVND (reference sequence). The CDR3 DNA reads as TGTGCCAGTAGTCCCGGATCATATTACGAGCAGTACTTC. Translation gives CASSPGSYYEQYF.

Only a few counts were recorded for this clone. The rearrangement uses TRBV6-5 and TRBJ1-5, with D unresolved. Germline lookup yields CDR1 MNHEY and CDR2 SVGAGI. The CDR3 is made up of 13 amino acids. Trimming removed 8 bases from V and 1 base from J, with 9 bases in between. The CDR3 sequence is CASQERSNQPQHF. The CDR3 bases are TGTGCCAGCCAGGAGAGAAGCAATCAGCCCCAGCATTTT.

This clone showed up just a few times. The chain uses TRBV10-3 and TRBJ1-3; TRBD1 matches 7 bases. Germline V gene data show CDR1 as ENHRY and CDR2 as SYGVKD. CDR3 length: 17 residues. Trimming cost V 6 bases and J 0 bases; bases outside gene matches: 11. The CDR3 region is CAIRPSDRASSGNTIYF. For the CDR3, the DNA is TGTGCCATCAGGCCCTCTGACAGGGCAAGCTCTGGAAACACCATATATTTT.

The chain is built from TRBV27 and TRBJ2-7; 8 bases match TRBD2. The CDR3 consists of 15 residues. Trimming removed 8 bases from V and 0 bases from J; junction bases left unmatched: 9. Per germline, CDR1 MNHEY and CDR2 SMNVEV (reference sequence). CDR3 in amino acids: CASRMAGGLSYEQYF. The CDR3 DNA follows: TGTGCCAGCCGGATGGCGGGGGGACTCTCCTACGAGCAGTACTTC.

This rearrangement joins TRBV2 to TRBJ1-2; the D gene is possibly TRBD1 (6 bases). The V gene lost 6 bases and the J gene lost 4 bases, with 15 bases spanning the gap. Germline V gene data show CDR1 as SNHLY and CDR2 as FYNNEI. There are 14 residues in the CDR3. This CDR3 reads CASRVQGRGYGYTF. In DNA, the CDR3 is TGTGCCAGCAGGGTCCAGGGGCGCGGCTATGGCTACACCTTC. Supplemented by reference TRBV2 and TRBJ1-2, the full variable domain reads EPEVTQTPSHQVTQMGQEVILRCVPISNHLYFYWYRQILGQKVEFLVSFYNNEISEKSEIFDDQFSVERPDGSNFTLKIRSTKLEDSAMYFCASRVQGRGYGYTFGSGTRLTVV.

The CDR3 bases are TGTGCCAGCAGCTTAGTTGAGGGTTTAGCTTTCTTT. This encodes CASSLVEGLAFF. The chain joins TRBV7-9 to TRBJ1-1; D is undetermined. Germline V gene sequence: CDR1 SEHNR, CDR2 FQNEAQ (reference sequence). The CDR3 is 12 amino acids. V was shortened by 1 base and J by 10 bases, with 10 bases between the two germline ends.

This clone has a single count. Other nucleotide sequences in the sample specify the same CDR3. The CDR3 nucleotides read TGCGCCAGCAGCTTGGGGCCTGAAGCTTTCTTT. As protein: CASSLGPEAFF. This chain uses TRBV5-1 with TRBJ1-1; D gene ambiguous. The CDR3 loop spans 11 amino acids. Trimming shortened V by 0 bases and J by 6 bases, and 3 bases separated the two germline ends. CDR1 and CDR2 (germline): SGHRS, YFSETQ.